These 7 T cell receptor beta chains originate from one sample sequenced in a study of blood T cell repertoires in COVID-19. Method: immunoSEQ multiplex PCR; TCRdb's copy keeps in-frame clones and lacks some. The top ten hold roughly an eighth of the sample, which has around 70,000 clones, approximately 86% seen once. The specimen was peripheral blood. These receptors were collected from a human donor in a cohort sampled during active COVID-19.

V gene TRBV5-1 combines with J gene TRBJ1-1, with D unresolved. Trimming took 5 bases from V and 1 from J, leaving 12 bases between them. Germline V gene data show CDR1 as SGHRS and CDR2 as YFSETQ. This CDR3 region has 14 residues. CDR3 sequence: CASSSGMANTEAFF. Here the CDR3 DNA reads TGCGCCAGCAGTTCGGGAATGGCGAACACTGAAGCTTTCTTT.

The gene calls are TRBV7-7 and TRBJ2-2, with D perhaps TRBD1 (7 bases). Germline V gene sequence: CDR1 SSHAT, CDR2 FNYEAQ (reference sequence). V was pared by 5 bases and J by 4 bases, with 20 bases between. The CDR3 sequence is 17 residues long. CDR3: CASSPTGTAGGTGELFF. CDR3 sequence (DNA): TGTGCCAGCAGCCCGACAGGGACTGCCGGTGGCACCGGGGAGCTGTTTTTT.

This chain links TRBV3-1 (or the pseudogene TRBV3-2) with TRBJ2-6, with D possibly TRBD1 on 6 matching bases. Germline-derived CDR1 and CDR2 are LGHDT and YNNKEL (reference sequence). The CDR3 runs 20 residues. Trimming took off 0 bases at V and 0 bases at J, with 18 bases between the two ends. CDR3 protein: CASSQDAQGRGCSGANVLTF. In DNA form, the CDR3 reads TGTGCCAGCAGCCAAGACGCACAGGGTCGGGGTTGCTCTGGGGCCAACGTCCTGACTTTC.

This sequence joins TRBV7-9 and TRBJ1-1; D gene ambiguous. Germline CDR1 reads SEHNR; CDR2 reads FQNEAQ (reference sequence). Between the trimmed V and J ends, which lost 3 bases and 1 base, there was a span of 6 bases. This CDR3 has 13 amino acids. Here the CDR3 reads CASSFPGNTEAFF. DNA of the CDR3: TGTGCCAGCAGCTTCCCAGGGAACACTGAAGCTTTCTTT.

The chain couples TRBV21-1 to TRBJ2-7; TRBD1 is the table's D call and was not checked against the DNA. TRBV21-1 is a listed pseudogene. The CDR3 totals 16 residues. The DNA for the CDR3 is TGTGCCAGCAGCGAACGGGACAGGCTGAGCTCCTACGAGCAGTACTTC. Translated: CASSERDRLSSYEQYF.

Here the CDR3 reads CAWSVLRDRNTEAFF. CDR3 sequence (DNA): TGTGCCTGGAGTGTATTACGGGACAGGAACACTGAAGCTTTCTTT. This chain uses TRBV30 with TRBJ1-1, with 7 bases that match TRBD1. Per germline, CDR1 GTSNPN and CDR2 SVGIG (reference sequence). V lost 0 bases to trimming and J lost 1 base; unmatched junction nucleotides: 5. The CDR3 is 15 amino acids. Full variable domain (outside the CDR3, taken from reference TRBV30 and TRBJ1-1): SQTIHQWPATLVQPVGSPLSLECTVEGTSNPNLYWYRQAAGRGLQLLFYSVGIGQISSEVPQNLSASRPQDRQFILSSKKLLLSDSGFYLCAWSVLRDRNTEAFFGQGTRLTVV.

The gene calls are TRBV13 and TRBJ2-7; 8 nucleotides align to TRBD1. The CDR3 length is 15 residues. Germline V gene sequence: CDR1 PRHDT, CDR2 FYEKMQ (reference sequence). The ends lost 4 bases at V and 2 bases at J; junction bases unmatched: 7. The CDR3 protein is CASSSRTGRPYEQYF. Written as DNA, the CDR3 is TGTGCCAGCAGCTCTAGGACAGGGAGACCCTACGAGCAGTACTTC.